This paragraph reports one T cell receptor (beta chain). This entry is derived from a study of regulatory T cells in long-lasting Graves disease. Arm-PCR with iRepertoire HTBI primers amplified the CDR3 regions for these TCR beta libraries. TCRdb analysed the multiplex PCR reads with MiXCR anew, one entry per CDR3 protein. The sample yields about 470,000 distinct CDR3 sequences, about 22% seen once. CDR1 SGHVS and CDR2 FNYEAQ come from the germline V gene. CDR3 length: 16 amino acids. V was pared by 7 bases and J by 5 bases, with 24 bases between. Time point denoted: persistent/refractory GD, antithyroid drugs over 5 years with positive TRAb. TCR sequences were obtained from RNA taken from PBMCs.

Here the sequenced sample was peripheral blood mononuclear cells (PBMCs), taken when the disease was refractory, from a patient treated with antithyroid drugs. The rearrangement uses TRBV7-6 and TRBJ2-7, with TRBD2 as a possible D gene (5 bases). This receptor was taken from a female donor with Graves disease. CDR3 sequence: CASTEVPEVWPHEQYF. The CDR3 bases are TGTGCCAGCACGGAGGTCCCCGAGGTGTGGCCCCACGAGCAGTACTTC.